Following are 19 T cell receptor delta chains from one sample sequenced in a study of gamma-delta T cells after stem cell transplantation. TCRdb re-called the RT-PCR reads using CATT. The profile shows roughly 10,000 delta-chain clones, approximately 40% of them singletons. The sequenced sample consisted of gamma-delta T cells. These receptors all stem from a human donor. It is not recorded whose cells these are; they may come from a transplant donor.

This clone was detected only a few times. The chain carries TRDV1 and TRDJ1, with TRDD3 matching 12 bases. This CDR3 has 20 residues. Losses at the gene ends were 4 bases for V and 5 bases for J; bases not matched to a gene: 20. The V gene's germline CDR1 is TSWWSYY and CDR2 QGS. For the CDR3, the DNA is TGTGCTCTTGGGGGCCCCCTGGTTTACTGGGGGATACATTGTGTGGATAAACTCATCTTT. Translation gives CALGGPLVYWGIHCVDKLIF.

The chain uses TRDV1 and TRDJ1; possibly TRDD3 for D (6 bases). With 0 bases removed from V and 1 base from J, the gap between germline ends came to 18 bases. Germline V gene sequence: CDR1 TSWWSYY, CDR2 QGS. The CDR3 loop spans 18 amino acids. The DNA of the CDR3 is TGTGCTCTTGGGGAACTACAACGGGCGGGGATTCTCACCGATAAACTCATCTTT. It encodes CALGELQRAGILTDKLIF.

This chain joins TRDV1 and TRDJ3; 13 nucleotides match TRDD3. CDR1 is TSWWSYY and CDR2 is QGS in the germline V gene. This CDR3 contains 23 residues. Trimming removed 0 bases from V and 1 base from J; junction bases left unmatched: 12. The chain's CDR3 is CALGELLTLYWGIRSWDTRQMFF. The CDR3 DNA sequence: TGTGCTCTTGGGGAACTACTCACCTTATACTGGGGGATACGGTCCTGGGACACCCGACAGATGTTTTTC.

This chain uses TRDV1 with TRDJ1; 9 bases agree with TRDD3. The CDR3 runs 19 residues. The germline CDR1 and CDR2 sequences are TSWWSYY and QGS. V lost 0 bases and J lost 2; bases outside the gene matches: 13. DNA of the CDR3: TGTGCTCTTGGGGAACTAGAGGGCTGGGGGATCAGGCGGACCGATAAACTCATCTTT. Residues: CALGELEGWGIRRTDKLIF.

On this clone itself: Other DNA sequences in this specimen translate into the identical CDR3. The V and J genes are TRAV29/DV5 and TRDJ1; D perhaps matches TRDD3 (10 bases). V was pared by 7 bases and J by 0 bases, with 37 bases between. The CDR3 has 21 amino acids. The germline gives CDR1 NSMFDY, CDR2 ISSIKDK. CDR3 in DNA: TGTGCACCCGGCCTTCCTACCTTATTCATCTTAACTGGGGGATACACCGATAAACTCATCTTT. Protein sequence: CAPGLPTLFILTGGYTDKLIF.

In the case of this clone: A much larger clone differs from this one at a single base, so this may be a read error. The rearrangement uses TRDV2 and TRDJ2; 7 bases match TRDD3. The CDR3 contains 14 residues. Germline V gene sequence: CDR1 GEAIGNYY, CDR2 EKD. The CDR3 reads CACDTVGETARLFF. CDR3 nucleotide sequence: TGTGCCTGTGACACCGTGGGGGAGACAGCACGACTCTTCTTT.

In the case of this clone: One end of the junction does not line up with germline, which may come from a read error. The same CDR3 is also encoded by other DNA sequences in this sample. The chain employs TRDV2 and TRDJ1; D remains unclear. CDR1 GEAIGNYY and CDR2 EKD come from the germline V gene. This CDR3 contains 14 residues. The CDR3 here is CACDFRTATDKLIF. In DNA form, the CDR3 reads TGTGCCTGTGACTTCCGTACTGCGACCGATAAGCTCATCTTT.

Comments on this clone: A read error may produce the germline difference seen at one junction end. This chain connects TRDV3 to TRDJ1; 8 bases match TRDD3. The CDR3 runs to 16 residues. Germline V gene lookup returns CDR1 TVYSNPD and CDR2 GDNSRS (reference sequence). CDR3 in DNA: TGTGCCTCCTCAGACGCCGGGGGATATCAGGGCGATGAACTCATCTTT. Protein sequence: CASSDAGGYQGDELIF.

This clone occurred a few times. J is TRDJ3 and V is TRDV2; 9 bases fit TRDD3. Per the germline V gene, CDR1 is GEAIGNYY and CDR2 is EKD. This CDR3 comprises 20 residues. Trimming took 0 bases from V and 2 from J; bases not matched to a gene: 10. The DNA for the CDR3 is TGTGCCTGTGACACCGTACGCGGGGGATACAGGGCCTGGGACACCCGACAGATGTTTTTC. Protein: CACDTVRGGYRAWDTRQMFF.

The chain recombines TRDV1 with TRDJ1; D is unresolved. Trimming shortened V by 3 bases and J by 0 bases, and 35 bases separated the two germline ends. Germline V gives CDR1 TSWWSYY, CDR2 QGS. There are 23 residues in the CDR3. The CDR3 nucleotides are TGTGCTCTTGGGGACCCCATTTTCCCCCCTAACTATCCGGAGGGGCCGTACACCGATAAACTCATCTTT. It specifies CALGDPIFPPNYPEGPYTDKLIF.

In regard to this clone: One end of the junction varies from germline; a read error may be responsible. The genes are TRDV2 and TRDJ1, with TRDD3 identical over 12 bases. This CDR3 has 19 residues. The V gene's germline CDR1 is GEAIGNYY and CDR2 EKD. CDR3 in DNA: TGTGCCTGTGACCTCGTTCAACTGGGGGATACCCCTTACACCGATAACCTCATCTTT. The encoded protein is CACDLVQLGDTPYTDNLIF.

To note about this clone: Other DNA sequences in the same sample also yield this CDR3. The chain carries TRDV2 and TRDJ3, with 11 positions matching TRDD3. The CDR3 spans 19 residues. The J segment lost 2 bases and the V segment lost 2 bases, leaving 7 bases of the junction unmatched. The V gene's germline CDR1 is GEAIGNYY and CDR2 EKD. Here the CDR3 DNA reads TGTGCCTGTGACATCGTCCTGGGGGATACAGCCTGGGACACCCGACAGATGTTTTTC. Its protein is CACDIVLGDTAWDTRQMFF.

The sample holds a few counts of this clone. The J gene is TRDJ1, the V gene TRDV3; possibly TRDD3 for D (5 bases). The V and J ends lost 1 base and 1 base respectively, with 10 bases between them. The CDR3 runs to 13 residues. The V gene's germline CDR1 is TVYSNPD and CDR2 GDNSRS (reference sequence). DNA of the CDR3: TGTGCCTTTATCTCGGGGGGCACCGATAAACTCATCTTT. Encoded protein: CAFISGGTDKLIF. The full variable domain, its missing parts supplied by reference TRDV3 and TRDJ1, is CDKVTQSSPDQTVASGSEVVLLCTYDTVYSNPDLFWYRIRPDYSFQFVFYGDNSRSEGADFTQGRFSVKHILTQKAFHLVISPVRTEDSATYYCAFISGGTDKLIFGKGTRVTVEP.

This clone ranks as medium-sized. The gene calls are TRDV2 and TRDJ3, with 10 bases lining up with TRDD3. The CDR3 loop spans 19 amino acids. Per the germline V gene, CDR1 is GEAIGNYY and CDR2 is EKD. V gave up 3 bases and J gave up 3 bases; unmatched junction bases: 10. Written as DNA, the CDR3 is TGTGCCTGTGACGTCCTGGGGGATATCGACCTCTGGGACACCCGACAGATGTTTTTC. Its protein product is CACDVLGDIDLWDTRQMFF.

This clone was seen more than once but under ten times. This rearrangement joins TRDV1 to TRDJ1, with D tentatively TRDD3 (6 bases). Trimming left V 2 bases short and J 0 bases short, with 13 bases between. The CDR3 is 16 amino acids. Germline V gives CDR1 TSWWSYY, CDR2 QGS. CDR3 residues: CALGERPGVYTDKLIF. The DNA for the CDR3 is TGTGCTCTTGGGGAAAGGCCTGGGGTCTACACCGATAAACTCATCTTT.

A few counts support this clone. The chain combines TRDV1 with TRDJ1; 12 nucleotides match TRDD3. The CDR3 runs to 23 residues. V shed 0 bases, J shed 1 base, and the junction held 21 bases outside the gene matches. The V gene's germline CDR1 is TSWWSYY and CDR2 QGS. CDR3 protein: CALGELPFPTLTGGYLPTDKLIF. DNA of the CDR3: TGTGCTCTTGGGGAACTCCCTTTTCCTACCTTGACTGGGGGATACTTACCCACCGATAAACTCATCTTT.

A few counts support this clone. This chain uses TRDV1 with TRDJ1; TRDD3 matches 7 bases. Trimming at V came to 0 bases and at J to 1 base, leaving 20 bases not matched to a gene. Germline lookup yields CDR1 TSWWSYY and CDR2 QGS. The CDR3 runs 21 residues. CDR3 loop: CALGELPYVLGIVLLTDKLIF. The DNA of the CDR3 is TGTGCTCTTGGGGAACTTCCATACGTACTGGGGATAGTACTACTCACCGATAAACTCATCTTT.

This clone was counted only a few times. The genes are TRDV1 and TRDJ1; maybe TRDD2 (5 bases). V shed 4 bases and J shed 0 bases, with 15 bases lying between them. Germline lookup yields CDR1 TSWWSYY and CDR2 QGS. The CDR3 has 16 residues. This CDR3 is CALGVPFLSHTDKLIF. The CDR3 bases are TGTGCTCTTGGGGTTCCGTTCCTTTCGCACACCGATAAACTCATCTTT.

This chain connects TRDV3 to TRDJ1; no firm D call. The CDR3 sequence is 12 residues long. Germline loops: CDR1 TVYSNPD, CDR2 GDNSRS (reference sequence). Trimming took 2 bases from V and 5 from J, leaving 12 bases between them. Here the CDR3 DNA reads TGTGCCTTTTCAGTACTGAATGATAAACTCATCTTT. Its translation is CAFSVLNDKLIF.